A single sample is the source of the 9 T cell receptor beta chains below, sequenced in a study of T cells in localized non-small cell lung cancer. TCRdb's table, derived via immunoSEQ multiplex PCR, lists solely in-frame clones and lacks some. The table records roughly 30,000 clones, around 89% of them present only once. Sequencing used peripheral blood, obtained before any cancer treatment. The receptors stem from a female donor older than 55 with stage III squamous cell lung carcinoma.

The chain uses TRBV9 and TRBJ2-7; TRBD2 matches at 13 bases. The V and J ends lost 4 bases and 8 bases, in that order; junction bases with no gene match: 9. From germline, CDR1 is SGDLS and CDR2 YYNGEE. This CDR3 contains 15 residues. DNA of the CDR3: TGTGCCAGCAGCCCTGGACTAGCGGGAGATCTCAAGCAGTACTTC. Protein product: CASSPGLAGDLKQYF.

CDR3 nucleotide sequence: TGTGCCAGCAGGCCGACAGGGGGCTATGGCTACACCTTC. As protein: CASRPTGGYGYTF. This chain connects TRBV6-5 to TRBJ1-2, with 9 nucleotides matching TRBD1. The CDR3 consists of 13 residues. V shed 6 bases, J shed 4 bases, and the junction held 3 bases outside the gene matches. Germline assignment: CDR1 MNHEY and CDR2 SVGAGI.

The chain uses TRBV5-4 and TRBJ2-5, with D unresolved. The J call may not be correct, given that the DNA end is closer to TRBJ2-7. CDR1 is SGHNT and CDR2 is YYREEE in the germline V gene (reference sequence). The CDR3 sequence is 13 residues long. The CDR3 bases are TGTGCCAGCAGCTTGAGCAGCTCCTACGAGCAGTACTTC. Translating it yields CASSLSSSYEQYF.

The chain carries TRBV11-2 and TRBJ2-3; perhaps TRBD2 as D (6 bases). V dropped 2 bases and J dropped 3 bases, with 21 bases sitting between them. Germline V CDR1 and CDR2: SGHAT, FQNNGV. The CDR3 spans 18 residues. CDR3 protein: CASSLTRGMGDRTDTQYF. CDR3 bases: TGTGCCAGCAGCTTAACCCGGGGGATGGGGGATAGGACAGATACGCAGTATTTT.

This chain links TRBV11-2 with TRBJ1-5; D is unresolved. This CDR3 is built from 15 residues. Germline lookup yields CDR1 SGHAT and CDR2 FQNNGV. With 1 base removed from V and 1 base from J, the gap between germline ends came to 8 bases. This CDR3 reads CASSLGAESNQPQHF. DNA of the CDR3: TGTGCCAGCAGCTTAGGTGCGGAGAGCAATCAGCCCCAGCATTTT.

The J gene is TRBJ1-3, the V gene TRBV4-3; 9 bases agree with TRBD1. Germline-derived CDR1 and CDR2 are LGHNA and YSLEER. CDR3 length: 18 amino acids. Trimming cost V 0 bases and J 1 base; bases outside gene matches: 7. The CDR3 loop is CASSQDPPTGGSGNTIYF. CDR3 DNA sequence: TGCGCCAGCAGCCAAGACCCGCCGACAGGGGGGTCTGGAAACACCATATATTTT.

The chain employs TRBV18 and TRBJ1-2, with D tentatively TRBD1 (6 bases). Trimming pared 2 bases from V and 5 bases from J, leaving 18 bases between. CDR1 and CDR2 from the germline V gene are KGHSH and LQKENI. The CDR3 is 16 residues long. CDR3 DNA: TGTGCCAGCTCACCAGGAGTTCAGGGGTTGGGGTATGGCTACACCTTC. Amino acid sequence: CASSPGVQGLGYGYTF.

This clone was found once. This chain links TRBV5-1 with TRBJ2-1; 9 nucleotides line up with TRBD2. J gave up 3 bases and V 4 bases, and 11 bases lay outside the gene matches. This CDR3 is built from 17 residues. Per germline, CDR1 SGHRS and CDR2 YFSETQ. CDR3 residues: CASSVSLGLASYNEQFF. The CDR3 DNA follows: TGCGCCAGCAGCGTATCCCTCGGACTAGCGAGCTACAATGAGCAGTTCTTC. The full variable domain, its missing parts supplied by reference TRBV5-1 and TRBJ2-1, is KAGVTQTPRYLIKTRGQQVTLSCSPISGHRSVSWYQQTPGQGLQFLFEYFSETQRNKGNFPGRFSGRQFSNSRSEMNVSTLELGDSALYLCASSVSLGLASYNEQFFGPGTRLTVL.

V gene TRBV5-6 combines with J gene TRBJ2-5, with D perhaps matching TRBD1 (6 bases). Germline CDR1 and CDR2: SGHDT and YYEEEE. The CDR3 has 13 residues. Trimming took off 2 bases at V and 2 bases at J, with 7 bases between the two ends. CDR3 region: CASSFRGQETQYF. The CDR3 DNA sequence: TGTGCCAGCAGCTTCAGGGGTCAAGAGACCCAGTACTTC. Combining the CDR3 with reference TRBV5-6 and TRBJ2-5 gives the whole variable domain DAGVTQSPTHLIKTRGQQVTLRCSPKSGHDTVSWYQQALGQGPQFIFQYYEEEERQRGNFPDRFSGHQFPNYSSELNVNALLLGDSALYLCASSFRGQETQYFGPGTRLLVL.